This entry describes one T cell receptor beta chain. Its antigen is undetermined. The data were obtained in a study of shared clonotypes between healthy human individuals. About the study: Contributing individuals were a couple of females and a few males aged 18 to 49. The study used three CD4 naive, three CD4 memory, two CD8 naive and one CD8 memory plate per donor.

Study-level results: Clonotype sharing among donors was expected to depend on sequencing depth.

Measured with immunoSEQ multiplex PCR; TCRdb has only the in-frame clones, and not every one. The repertoire includes under 1,100,000 clones, under 80% of them detected once, and 1.4% to 1.5% sits in the top ten. Looked up from germline, CDR1 is MDHEN and CDR2 is SYDVKM. There are 15 residues in the CDR3. The ends were cut back, 6 bases at V and 2 bases at J, with 11 bases in the middle. The J gene is TRBJ2-6, the V gene TRBV28, with a possible D match to TRBD1 (6 bases). The receptor was derived from a man aged 18 to 35 in good health. Sequencing was performed on memory CD4+ T cells sorted from blood. Stated subset: CD45RA-negative fraction. CDR3: CASRNRAAGANVLTF. CDR3 in DNA: TGTGCCAGCAGGAACAGGGCGGCTGGGGCCAACGTCCTGACTTTC. Combining the CDR3 with reference TRBV28 and TRBJ2-6 gives the whole variable domain DVKVTQSSRYLVKRTGEKVFLECVQDMDHENMFWYRQDPGLGLRLIYFSYDVKMKEKGDIPEGYSVSREKKERFSLILESASTNQTSMYLCASRNRAAGANVLTFGAGSRLTVL.